The clone carrying this T cell receptor beta chain was seen more than once but under ten times. TCRdb re-called the 5' RACE reads through MiXCR, storing one row per CDR3 protein. The data hold approximately 700,000 distinct CDR3 sequences, with approximately 18% observed a single time. The data stem from a study of identical twins. Germline CDR1 MNHEY, CDR2 SVGAGI. Trimming shortened V by 0 bases and J by 4 bases, and 9 bases separated the two germline ends. This CDR3 comprises 15 residues. These same data were also listed under a study on T cells expressing NK-cell markers. That report notes: Underlying the TCR beta repertoires were sorted CD3+CD56+NKG2C+, CD3+CD56+NKG2C- and CD3+CD56-NKG2C+ T cells.

The rearrangement joins TRBV6-5 to TRBJ2-2, with a tentative D call TRBD1 (5 bases). This clonotype was obtained from a woman aged 18-29 years in good health. Source material: PBMCs. DNA of the CDR3: TGTGCCAGCAGTTACTCGAGACAGAGCACCGGGGAGCTGTTTTTT. It encodes CASSYSRQSTGELFF.